The 23 T cell receptor beta chains given below trace back to one sample, sequenced in a study of blood T cell repertoires in COVID-19. Profiled with immunoSEQ multiplex PCR; TCRdb holds only in-frame clones, not every one. This sample carries a few hundred thousand clones, 70% to 90% of them seen once, and the ten largest clones take 3.5% to 5.5%. Sequenced material: PBMCs or T cells enriched from blood (not recorded which). These receptors were obtained from a woman under 40 who had been exposed to COVID-19.

The chain recombines TRBV11-2 with TRBJ2-3; 8 bases are shared with TRBD1. CDR1 SGHAT and CDR2 FQNNGV come from the germline V gene. J lost 5 bases, V lost 1 base, and 8 bases had no gene match. This CDR3 contains 16 residues. The CDR3 bases are TGTGCCAGCAGCTTAGGACGTCAGGGGGCGGAAGATACGCAGTATTTT. This gives the protein CASSLGRQGAEDTQYF.

DNA for the CDR3: TGCAGCGTTGCAGCGGGAAGCACAGATACGCAGTATTTT. It specifies CSVAAGSTDTQYF. The V gene is TRBV29-1, the J gene TRBJ2-3, with TRBD2 identical over 7 bases. This CDR3 is built from 13 residues. Trimming took 4 bases from V and 0 from J; bases not matched to a gene: 1. Germline V gene data show CDR1 as SQVTM and CDR2 as ANQGSEA.

This chain joins TRBV5-1 and TRBJ2-3, with 10 nucleotides matching TRBD1. V lost 5 bases and J lost 6; bases outside the gene matches: 9. Germline V gives CDR1 SGHRS, CDR2 YFSETQ. CDR3 size: 15 residues. This CDR3 is CASRATGTGVDTQYF. The CDR3 bases are TGCGCCAGCAGAGCTACCGGGACAGGGGTGGATACGCAGTATTTT.

The CDR3 region has the DNA TGTGCCAGCAGTCGGACAGGCGACAGGCTTGCCAAAAACATTCAGTACTTC. Its protein is CASSRTGDRLAKNIQYF. V usage is TRBV6-6 and J usage is TRBJ2-4, with 7 positions matching TRBD1. This CDR3 has 17 amino acids. Germline V gene lookup returns CDR1 MNHNY and CDR2 SVGAGI (reference sequence). Unmatched junction bases numbered 11, after V lost 5 bases and J lost 1 base.

The chain recombines TRBV6-4 with TRBJ2-4; 9 bases map to TRBD1. CDR1 is MRHNA and CDR2 is SNTAGT in the germline V gene. The CDR3 is made up of 13 amino acids. Trimming at V came to 2 bases and at J to 12 bases, leaving 5 bases not matched to a gene. CDR3 in DNA: TGTGCCAGCAGTGACGAGACAGGGGGTAATCAGTACTTC. Protein product: CASSDETGGNQYF.

This clone was picked up a small number of times. This chain uses TRBV2 with TRBJ2-7, with 10 bases fitting TRBD1. After removal of 8 bases from V and 5 bases from J, the junction contained 9 bases not matched to a gene. The CDR3 runs to 14 residues. Germline V gene lookup returns CDR1 SNHLY and CDR2 FYNNEI. The chain's CDR3 is CASLWDRGNDEQYF. In DNA form, the CDR3 reads TGTGCCAGCTTGTGGGACAGGGGTAACGACGAGCAGTACTTC.

The chain couples TRBV5-5 to TRBJ2-7; 7 bases agree with TRBD2. The CDR3 extends over 15 amino acids. V dropped 2 bases and J dropped 0; count of bases not matched to a gene: 5. CDR1 is SGHKS, CDR2 YYEKEE, per germline (reference sequence). The CDR3: CASSFAGDSSYEQYF. CDR3 nucleotides: TGTGCCAGCAGCTTTGCGGGGGATAGCTCCTACGAGCAGTACTTC.

The rearrangement links TRBV5-4 to TRBJ1-2, with TRBD1 as a possible D gene (6 bases). The CDR3 runs to 15 residues. Germline CDR1 SGHNT, CDR2 YYREEE (reference sequence). V lost 0 bases, J lost 2 bases, and 11 bases lay in between. This chain's CDR3 is CASSLDNRENYGYTF. DNA for the CDR3: TGTGCCAGCAGCTTGGATAACAGGGAGAACTATGGCTACACCTTC.

Written as DNA, the CDR3 is TGTGCCAGTAGTATAAGGGCAGGGATTAGAGATACGCAGTATTTT. Translation: CASSIRAGIRDTQYF. J is TRBJ2-3 and V is TRBV19; perhaps TRBD1 as D (5 bases). Germline V gives CDR1 LNHDA, CDR2 SQIVND (reference sequence). CDR3 length: 15 amino acids. The V gene lost 2 bases and the J gene lost 5 bases, with 14 bases spanning the gap.

The V gene is TRBV18, the J gene TRBJ1-2, with D unresolved. CDR1 is KGHSH, CDR2 LQKENI, per germline. The CDR3 has 13 amino acids. Between the trimmed V and J ends, which lost 3 bases and 1 base, there was a span of 6 bases. CDR3: CASSPSDNYGYTF. CDR3 bases: TGTGCCAGCTCACCGAGTGATAACTATGGCTACACCTTC.

The rearrangement joins TRBV3-1 (or the pseudogene TRBV3-2) to TRBJ1-2, with 7 bases lining up with TRBD1. Trimming removed 2 bases from V and 7 bases from J; junction bases left unmatched: 13. Germline values: CDR1 LGHDT, CDR2 YNNKEL (reference sequence). The CDR3 sequence is 16 residues long. As DNA, the CDR3 is TGTGCCAGCAGCCAAACCGACAGGGCCACACGGAGTGGCTACACCTTC. Residues: CASSQTDRATRSGYTF.

This sequence joins TRBV4-1 and TRBJ1-2; TRBD1 is a possible D gene (6 bases). There are 16 residues in the CDR3. Germline loops: CDR1 MGHRA, CDR2 YSYEKL. Trimming stripped 0 bases from V and 4 bases from J, with 15 bases between. The CDR3 nucleotides read TGCGCCAGCAGCCAAGAACCAGGACAGTCAGCCTATGGCTACACCTTC. It is translated as CASSQEPGQSAYGYTF.

The sample holds a few counts of this clone. The chain employs TRBV4-1 and TRBJ2-3, with 13 bases fitting TRBD2. The V gene's germline CDR1 is MGHRA and CDR2 YSYEKL. With 3 bases clipped from V and 0 bases from J, the junction kept 12 bases outside the gene matches. CDR3 length equals 20 residues. CDR3 bases: TGCGCCAGCAGCCACCCCGGACTAGCGGGAGACCACTCTAGCACAGATACGCAGTATTTT. The encoded protein is CASSHPGLAGDHSSTDTQYF.

This clone has only one observation. The J gene is TRBJ1-1, the V gene TRBV3-1 (or the pseudogene TRBV3-2); no clear D. This CDR3 is 11 amino acids long. V lost 1 base to trimming and J lost 8 bases, with 5 bases between them. CDR1 LGHDT and CDR2 YNNKEL come from the germline V gene (reference sequence). This chain's CDR3 is CASSQAQEAFF. CDR3 DNA: TGTGCCAGCAGCCAAGCACAGGAAGCTTTCTTT.

This clone was recorded a few times. This rearrangement joins TRBV3-1 (or the pseudogene TRBV3-2) to TRBJ1-3; D is unclear. The germline CDR1 and CDR2 sequences are LGHDT and YNNKEL (reference sequence). This CDR3 contains 15 residues. V was pared by 3 bases and J by 4 bases, with 13 bases between. The CDR3 DNA reads as TGTGCCAGCAGCCATGGTAGTGCGGGGGGAAACACCATATATTTT. Residues: CASSHGSAGGNTIYF.

Only a few counts were recorded for this clone. V usage is TRBV9 and J usage is TRBJ1-1; D perhaps matches TRBD1 (5 bases). Germline CDR1 SGDLS, CDR2 YYNGEE. The CDR3 loop spans 15 amino acids. The V end was cut by 0 bases, the J end by 3 bases, with 12 bases between. CDR3: CASSVVQDRDTEAFF. The CDR3 DNA follows: TGTGCCAGCAGCGTAGTACAGGACCGTGACACTGAAGCTTTCTTT. Variable domain in full (rest from reference TRBV9 and TRBJ1-1): DSGVTQTPKHLITATGQRVTLRCSPRSGDLSVYWYQQSLDQGLQFLIQYYNGEERAKGNILERFSAQQFPDLHSELNLSSLELGDSALYFCASSVVQDRDTEAFFGQGTRLTVV.

The rearrangement joins TRBV1 to TRBJ1-2; TRBD1, the D gene given by the table, was not confirmed from the DNA. TRBV1 has pseudogene status. The CDR3 consists of 16 residues. The CDR3: CTSSQDKGQGSYGYTF. CDR3 bases: TGCACCAGCAGCCAAGATAAAGGGCAGGGGAGCTATGGCTACACCTTC.

A few counts support this clone. The chain recombines TRBV5-1 with TRBJ1-2; weak D call: TRBD1 (6 bases). CDR3 length: 15 residues. V was trimmed by 2 bases and J by 4 bases, leaving 15 bases between them. The germline CDR1 and CDR2 sequences are SGHRS and YFSETQ. In DNA, the CDR3 is TGCGCCAGCAGCTTCGTATGGGAGACAGGCTATGGCTACACCTTC. Its protein product is CASSFVWETGYGYTF.

J is TRBJ1-2 and V is TRBV5-6; no clear D gene. This CDR3 spans 12 amino acids. Germline V gene sequence: CDR1 SGHDT, CDR2 YYEEEE. V lost 6 bases to trimming and J lost 0 bases, with 6 bases between them. Here the CDR3 reads CASKQANYGYTF. The CDR3 DNA is TGTGCCAGCAAGCAGGCTAACTATGGCTACACCTTC. The variable domain in full, with the rest retrieved from reference TRBV5-6 and TRBJ1-2, is DAGVTQSPTHLIKTRGQQVTLRCSPKSGHDTVSWYQQALGQGPQFIFQYYEEEERQRGNFPDRFSGHQFPNYSSELNVNALLLGDSALYLCASKQANYGYTFGSGTRLTVV.

J is TRBJ2-7 and V is TRBV12-3 or TRBV12-4; no clear D. The CDR3 runs to 12 residues. Trimming shortened V by 3 bases and J by 3 bases, and 6 bases separated the two germline ends. In nucleotides, the CDR3 is TGTGCCAGCAGTTTTCGGTTCTACGAGCAGTACTTC. Protein: CASSFRFYEQYF.

V usage is TRBV10-3 and J usage is TRBJ1-1; maybe TRBD1 (6 bases). This CDR3 has 13 residues. Germline V gene lookup returns CDR1 ENHRY and CDR2 SYGVKD. V lost 6 bases, J lost 1 base, and 9 bases lay in between. The CDR3 protein is CAISVDRNTEAFF. The CDR3 DNA is TGTGCCATCAGCGTGGACAGGAACACTGAAGCTTTCTTT.

The V and J genes are TRBV2 and TRBJ1-5, with 7 bases fitting TRBD1. J was trimmed by 4 bases and V by 7 bases; bases with no gene match: 10. CDR1 and CDR2 from the germline V gene are SNHLY and FYNNEI. The CDR3 is 15 amino acids. The CDR3 DNA reads as TGTGCCAGCATAGGGGATAGGGGGCTTAATCAGCCCCAGCATTTT. This translates into CASIGDRGLNQPQHF. Variable domain in full (rest from reference TRBV2 and TRBJ1-5): EPEVTQTPSHQVTQMGQEVILRCVPISNHLYFYWYRQILGQKVEFLVSFYNNEISEKSEIFDDQFSVERPDGSNFTLKIRSTKLEDSAMYFCASIGDRGLNQPQHFGDGTRLSIL.

As regards this clone: One end of the junction varies from germline; a read error may be responsible. The chain couples TRBV5-1 to TRBJ1-1; possible D gene TRBD1, 6 bases. CDR1 and CDR2 from the germline V gene are SGHRS and YFSETQ. This CDR3 spans 13 amino acids. The CDR3 region is CASREVVGADAFF. In DNA form, the CDR3 reads TGCGCCAGCAGGGAGGTGGTGGGGGCTGACGCTTTCTTT.